A single sample is the source of the 11 T cell receptor beta chains below, sequenced in a study of shared clonotypes between healthy human individuals. The table came from immunoSEQ multiplex PCR; TCRdb's copy has only in-frame clones and leaves some out. The data contain about 510,000 clones, about four fifths of them singletons. Sequencing used PBMCs. The receptors derive from a woman between 35 and 50 years old in good health. Some clones in this sample may be carry-over from other donors' samples.

Regarding this clone: Because the CDR3's place on the DNA is in doubt, the DNA is left out and the CDR3 is given as listed by TCRdb. The chain has TRBV28 and TRBJ1-2; no check of the table's D call, TRBD1, against the DNA was made. With termini counted, the CDR3 has 15 amino acids. Germline V lookup: CDR1 MDHEN, CDR2 SYDVKM. The CDR3 protein is CASSFAGGTGENLTF.

This chain joins TRBV18 and TRBJ1-3, with D uncertain. Germline V gene data show CDR1 as KGHSH and CDR2 as LQKENI. This CDR3 spans 16 amino acids. V was clipped by 2 bases and J by 0 bases, with 11 bases between them. The chain's CDR3 is CASSPGSVVSGNTIYF. The CDR3 nucleotides are TGTGCCAGCTCACCAGGGTCGGTCGTCTCTGGAAACACCATATATTTT.

The J gene is TRBJ2-5, the V gene TRBV15, with 7 bases that match TRBD2. There are 16 residues in the CDR3. In germline, CDR1 is LNHNV, CDR2 YYDKDF (reference sequence). The junction had 8 bases not matched to a gene; V was cut back by 3 bases and J by 1 base. CDR3 region: CATSRVQAGVQETQYF. The CDR3 DNA reads TGTGCCACCAGCAGGGTTCAGGCGGGGGTCCAAGAGACCCAGTACTTC.

The rearrangement joins TRBV7-2 to TRBJ1-1; D possibly corresponds to TRBD1 (5 bases). Trimming took 3 bases from V and 2 from J, leaving 16 bases between them. This CDR3 contains 16 residues. Germline V gene sequence: CDR1 SGHTA, CDR2 FQGNSA. The CDR3 DNA reads as TGTGCCAGCAGCTTTGGAGGCCAGGGAGGAAACACTGAAGCTTTCTTT. This gives the protein CASSFGGQGGNTEAFF.

V usage is TRBV28 and J usage is TRBJ1-5; 7 nucleotides align to TRBD1. The germline gives CDR1 MDHEN, CDR2 SYDVKM. V lost 2 bases to trimming and J lost 4 bases; unmatched junction nucleotides: 2. The CDR3 is 14 residues long. Written as DNA, the CDR3 is TGTGCCAGCAGTTTACGGGACAGAAATCAGCCCCAGCATTTT. It specifies CASSLRDRNQPQHF.

The chain carries TRBV9 and TRBJ2-1; TRBD1 matches 9 bases. The V gene's germline CDR1 is SGDLS and CDR2 YYNGEE. This CDR3 comprises 15 residues. J gave up 7 bases and V 4 bases, and 9 bases lay outside the gene matches. CDR3 sequence reads: CASSTTGTGTNEQFF. CDR3 coding DNA: TGTGCCAGCAGCACGACCGGGACAGGGACAAATGAGCAGTTCTTC.

A remark on this clone: This sample includes further DNA sequences coding for the same CDR3. The chain is built from TRBV28 and TRBJ1-5; D ambiguous. The CDR3 extends over 12 amino acids. Trimming pared 4 bases from V and 4 bases from J, leaving 5 bases between. Germline CDR1 MDHEN, CDR2 SYDVKM. For the CDR3, the DNA is TGTGCCAGCAGTTCGCAGAATCAGCCCCAGCATTTT. This encodes CASSSQNQPQHF.

The rearrangement joins TRBV10-3 to TRBJ2-5; D is possibly TRBD2 (5 bases). Trimming took 10 bases from V and 1 from J, leaving 16 bases between them. This CDR3 spans 14 amino acids. Germline V CDR1 and CDR2: ENHRY, SYGVKD. The CDR3 nucleotides read TGTGCCAGTGGGTGGTTTGCGGGCCAAGAGACCCAGTACTTC. Protein: CASGWFAGQETQYF.

This clone was observed at least ten times. The J gene is TRBJ2-3, the V gene TRBV7-2; the match to TRBD2 covers 9 bases. The J segment lost 4 bases and the V segment lost 1 base, leaving 12 bases of the junction unmatched. The germline gives CDR1 SGHTA, CDR2 FQGNSA. CDR3 size: 18 residues. The CDR3 DNA follows: TGTGCCAGCAGCTTAGACCCTTTGGGTAGCGGGAGTTCAGATACGCAGTATTTT. Amino acids: CASSLDPLGSGSSDTQYF.

The chain employs TRBV29-1 and TRBJ2-7; D is possibly TRBD1 (6 bases). CDR1 is SQVTM and CDR2 is ANQGSEA in the germline V gene. V was clipped by 7 bases and J by 0 bases, with 13 bases between them. CDR3 length: 13 amino acids. The DNA of the CDR3 is TGCAGCGCTAAACAGGGATCCTCCTACGAGCAGTACTTC. This gives the protein CSAKQGSSYEQYF.

V is TRBV18 and J is TRBJ2-5; perhaps TRBD2 as D (5 bases). Trimming stripped 3 bases from V and 2 bases from J, with 13 bases between. This CDR3 has 15 amino acids. Germline V gene lookup returns CDR1 KGHSH and CDR2 LQKENI. CDR3 sequence: CASSPQRRPQETQYF. The CDR3 nucleotides are TGTGCCAGCTCACCCCAGCGGAGACCTCAAGAGACCCAGTACTTC.